One sample yielded the 10 T cell receptor beta chains listed below, sequenced in a study of chemoradiotherapy in HPV16-positive cancers. Using immunoSEQ multiplex PCR, the repertoire was profiled, and TCRdb retains in-frame clones only, with some absent. The data hold about 20,000 clones, with roughly 89% observed a single time. The specimen comprised blood, sampled from a patient who underwent chemoradiotherapy. The receptors come from a human donor with HPV-associated anogenital cancer.

The V gene is TRBV9, the J gene TRBJ2-5; 11 bases fit TRBD2. The CDR3 loop spans 15 amino acids. The germline V gene has CDR1 SGDLS and CDR2 YYNGEE. V lost 4 bases to trimming and J lost 3 bases; unmatched junction nucleotides: 5. For the CDR3, the DNA is TGTGCCAGCAGCTTTAGCGGGGGGGCCGAAGAGACCCAGTACTTC. The encoded protein is CASSFSGGAEETQYF.

This rearrangement joins TRBV7-2 to TRBJ2-2, with 14 bases that match TRBD2. After removal of 4 bases from V and 4 bases from J, the junction contained 5 bases not matched to a gene. The CDR3 spans 17 residues. The V gene's germline CDR1 is SGHTA and CDR2 FQGNSA. The CDR3 sequence: CASSSGLAGVATGELFF. CDR3 coding DNA: TGTGCCAGCAGCTCGGGACTAGCGGGAGTTGCCACCGGGGAGCTGTTTTTT.

The J gene is TRBJ1-2, the V gene TRBV14; the match to TRBD1 covers 9 bases. V was clipped by 3 bases and J by 3 bases; unmatched bases: 8. CDR1 and CDR2 from the germline V gene are SGHDN and FVKESK. The CDR3 length is 16 residues. For the CDR3, the DNA is TGTGCCAGCAGCCAGTGGACCGGACAGGGGCACTATGGCTACACCTTC. This encodes CASSQWTGQGHYGYTF.

J is TRBJ2-3 and V is TRBV28; D possibly uses TRBD1 or TRBD2 (5 bases each). V gave up 11 bases and J gave up 2 bases, with 17 bases separating them. The CDR3 extends over 14 amino acids. The V gene's germline CDR1 is MDHEN and CDR2 SYDVKM. CDR3 coding DNA: TGTGCCTCCGTTGGGGGATCCTTCACAGATACGCAGTATTTT. The encoded protein is CASVGGSFTDTQYF.

The V gene is TRBV4-1, the J gene TRBJ2-1; D gene uncertain. The CDR3 is 16 residues long. From germline, CDR1 is MGHRA and CDR2 YSYEKL. Deletions cut 1 base from V and 0 bases from J, with 10 bases between. The CDR3 reads CASSQAGLSSYNEQFF. The CDR3, as DNA: TGCGCCAGCAGCCAAGCCGGCCTGAGCTCCTACAATGAGCAGTTCTTC.

The chain links TRBV6-5 to TRBJ1-2; D is perhaps TRBD1 (6 bases). The germline V and J ends were trimmed by 0 bases and 8 bases, with 19 bases remaining between them. Germline-derived CDR1 and CDR2 are MNHEY and SVGAGI. This CDR3 spans 16 amino acids. Here the CDR3 reads CASSYSNVGHLGGYTF. The CDR3 DNA reads as TGTGCCAGCAGTTACTCGAATGTGGGACACCTGGGCGGCTACACCTTC.

This clone was observed a single time. V and J are TRBV7-9 and TRBJ1-1; no definite D call. The CDR3 is 15 residues long. The germline gives CDR1 SEHNR, CDR2 FQNEAQ (reference sequence). V shed 5 bases and J shed 3 bases, with 16 bases lying between them. CDR3 in DNA: TGTGCCAGCAGCCGGGGTCCCCCGAAGGACACTGAAGCTTTCTTT. Translation: CASSRGPPKDTEAFF.

This chain uses TRBV6-1 with TRBJ2-1; 14 bases are a match to TRBD2. CDR3 size: 13 residues. Trimming removed 7 bases from V and 10 bases from J; junction bases left unmatched: 3. Germline loops: CDR1 MNHNS, CDR2 SASEGT. CDR3 coding DNA: TGTGCCAGCATGGGACTAGCGGGAGCCGAGCAGTTCTTC. Protein product: CASMGLAGAEQFF.

V and J are TRBV19 and TRBJ1-2; D gene unclear. Germline loops: CDR1 LNHDA, CDR2 SQIVND (reference sequence). The V end lost 2 bases, the J end lost 2 bases, and 9 bases lay between the germline ends. This CDR3 spans 14 amino acids. CDR3 sequence: CASSITPGNYGYTF. The CDR3 DNA reads as TGTGCCAGTAGTATAACTCCGGGGAACTATGGCTACACCTTC. Supplemented by reference TRBV19 and TRBJ1-2, the full variable domain reads DGGITQSPKYLFRKEGQNVTLSCEQNLNHDAMYWYRQDPGQGLRLIYYSQIVNDFQKGDIAEGYSVSREKKESFPLTVTSAQKNPTAFYLCASSITPGNYGYTFGSGTRLTVV.

With regard to this clone: A junction end diverges from the germline sequence, so it may reflect a read error. The rearrangement links TRBV7-7 to TRBJ2-7; D is perhaps TRBD1 or TRBD2 (5 bases each). Germline loops: CDR1 SSHAT, CDR2 FNYEAQ (reference sequence). This CDR3 has 13 amino acids. The CDR3 nucleotides read TGTGCTAGCAGCTTAGATGGGGGAAACGAGCAGTACTTC. This codes for CASSLDGGNEQYF.